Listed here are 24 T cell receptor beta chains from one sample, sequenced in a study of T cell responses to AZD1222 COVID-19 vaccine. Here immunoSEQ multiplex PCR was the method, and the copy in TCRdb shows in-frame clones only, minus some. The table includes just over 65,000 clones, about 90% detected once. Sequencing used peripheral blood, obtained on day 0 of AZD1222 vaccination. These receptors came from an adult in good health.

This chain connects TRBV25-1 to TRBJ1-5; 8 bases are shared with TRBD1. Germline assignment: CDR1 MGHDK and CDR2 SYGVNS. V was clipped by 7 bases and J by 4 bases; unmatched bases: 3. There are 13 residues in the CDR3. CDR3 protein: CASTGGANQPQHF. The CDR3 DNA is TGTGCCAGCACAGGGGGCGCAAATCAGCCCCAGCATTTT. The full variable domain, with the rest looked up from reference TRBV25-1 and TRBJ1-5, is EADIYQTPRYLVIGTGKKITLECSQTMGHDKMYWYQQDPGMELHLIHYSYGVNSTEKGDLSSESTVSRIRTEHFPLTLESARPSHTSQYLCASTGGANQPQHFGDGTRLSIL.

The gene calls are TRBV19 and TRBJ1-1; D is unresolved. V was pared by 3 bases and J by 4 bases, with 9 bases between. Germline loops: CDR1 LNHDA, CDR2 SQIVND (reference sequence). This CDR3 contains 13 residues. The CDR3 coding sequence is TGTGCCAGTAGTATCGCCGGAAGCACTGAAGCTTTCTTT. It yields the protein CASSIAGSTEAFF.

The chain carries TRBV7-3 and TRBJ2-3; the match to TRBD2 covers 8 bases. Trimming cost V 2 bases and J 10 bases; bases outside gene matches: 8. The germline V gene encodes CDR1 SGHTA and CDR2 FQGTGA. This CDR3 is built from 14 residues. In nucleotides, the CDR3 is TGTGCCAGCAGCTTATCGGGGGGGGGCGACCCGCAGTATTTT. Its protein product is CASSLSGGGDPQYF.

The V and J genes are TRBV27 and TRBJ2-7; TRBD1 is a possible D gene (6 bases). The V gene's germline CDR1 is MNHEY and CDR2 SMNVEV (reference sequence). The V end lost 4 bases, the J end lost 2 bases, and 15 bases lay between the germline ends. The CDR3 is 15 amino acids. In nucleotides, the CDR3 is TGTGCCAGCAGTTATTTCCCAGGGGCGGCCTACGAGCAGTACTTC. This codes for CASSYFPGAAYEQYF.

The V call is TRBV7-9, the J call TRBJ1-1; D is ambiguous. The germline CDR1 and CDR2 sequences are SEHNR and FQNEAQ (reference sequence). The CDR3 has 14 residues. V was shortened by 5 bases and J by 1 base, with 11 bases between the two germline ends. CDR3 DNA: TGTGCCAGCAGCCCGACCGGGCGGAACACTGAAGCTTTCTTT. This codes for CASSPTGRNTEAFF.

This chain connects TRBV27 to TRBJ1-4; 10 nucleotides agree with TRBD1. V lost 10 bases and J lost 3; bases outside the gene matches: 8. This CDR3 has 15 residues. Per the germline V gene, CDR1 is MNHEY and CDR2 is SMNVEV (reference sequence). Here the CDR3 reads CANDRGPVANEKLFF. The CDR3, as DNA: TGTGCCAACGACAGGGGGCCAGTAGCTAATGAAAAACTGTTTTTT.

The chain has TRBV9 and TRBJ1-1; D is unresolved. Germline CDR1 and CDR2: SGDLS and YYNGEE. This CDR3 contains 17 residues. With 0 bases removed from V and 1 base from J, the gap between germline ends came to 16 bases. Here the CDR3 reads CASSVGVSPGENTEAFF. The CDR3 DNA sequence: TGTGCCAGCAGCGTAGGGGTATCCCCCGGGGAGAACACTGAAGCTTTCTTT.

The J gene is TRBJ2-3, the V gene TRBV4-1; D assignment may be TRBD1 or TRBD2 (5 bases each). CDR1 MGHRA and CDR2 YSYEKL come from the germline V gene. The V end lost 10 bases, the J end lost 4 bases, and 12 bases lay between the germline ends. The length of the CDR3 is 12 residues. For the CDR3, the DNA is TGCGCCACCGCGAGGGGCCCAGATACGCAGTATTTT. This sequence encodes CATARGPDTQYF.

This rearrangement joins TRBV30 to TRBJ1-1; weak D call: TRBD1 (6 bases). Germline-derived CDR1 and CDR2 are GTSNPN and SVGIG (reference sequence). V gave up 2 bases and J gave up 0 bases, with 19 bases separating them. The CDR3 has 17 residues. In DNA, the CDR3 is TGTGCCTGGAGTTCTCCAGGGGTTACCGACATGAACACTGAAGCTTTCTTT. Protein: CAWSSPGVTDMNTEAFF.

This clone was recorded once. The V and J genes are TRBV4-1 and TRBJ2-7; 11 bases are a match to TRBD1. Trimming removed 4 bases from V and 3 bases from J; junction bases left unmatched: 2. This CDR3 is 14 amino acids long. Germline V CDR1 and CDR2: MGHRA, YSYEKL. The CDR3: CASSPGQGGYEQYF. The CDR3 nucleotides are TGCGCCAGCAGCCCGGGACAGGGGGGCTACGAGCAGTACTTC.

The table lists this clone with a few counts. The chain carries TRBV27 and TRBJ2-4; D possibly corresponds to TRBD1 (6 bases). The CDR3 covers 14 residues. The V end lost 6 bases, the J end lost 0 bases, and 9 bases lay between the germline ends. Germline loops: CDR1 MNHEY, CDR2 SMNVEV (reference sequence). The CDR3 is CASSWDIAKNIQYF. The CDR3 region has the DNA TGTGCCAGCAGCTGGGACATAGCCAAAAACATTCAGTACTTC.

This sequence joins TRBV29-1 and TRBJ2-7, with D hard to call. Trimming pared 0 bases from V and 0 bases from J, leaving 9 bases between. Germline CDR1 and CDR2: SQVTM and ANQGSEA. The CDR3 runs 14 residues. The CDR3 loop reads CSVEDETASYEQYF. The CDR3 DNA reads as TGCAGCGTTGAAGATGAAACAGCCTCCTACGAGCAGTACTTC.

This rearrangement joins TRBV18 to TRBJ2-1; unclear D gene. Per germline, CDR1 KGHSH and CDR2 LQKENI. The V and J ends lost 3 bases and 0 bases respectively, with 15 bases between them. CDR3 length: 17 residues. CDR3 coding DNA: TGTGCCAGCTCACCCCGGGCGCCCTCTCCCTCCTACAATGAGCAGTTCTTC. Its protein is CASSPRAPSPSYNEQFF. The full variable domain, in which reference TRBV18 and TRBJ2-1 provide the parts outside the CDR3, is NAGVMQNPRHLVRRRGQEARLRCSPMKGHSHVYWYRQLPEEGLKFMVYLQKENIIDESGMPKERFSAEFPKEGPSILRIQQVVRGDSAAYFCASSPRAPSPSYNEQFFGPGTRLTVL.

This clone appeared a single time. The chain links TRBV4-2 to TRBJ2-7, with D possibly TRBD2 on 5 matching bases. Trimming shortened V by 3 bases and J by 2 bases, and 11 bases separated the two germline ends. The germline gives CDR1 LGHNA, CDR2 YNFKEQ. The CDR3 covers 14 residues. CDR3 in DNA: TGTGCCAGCAGCCACGCCGGGATTCCCTACGAGCAGTACTTC. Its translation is CASSHAGIPYEQYF.

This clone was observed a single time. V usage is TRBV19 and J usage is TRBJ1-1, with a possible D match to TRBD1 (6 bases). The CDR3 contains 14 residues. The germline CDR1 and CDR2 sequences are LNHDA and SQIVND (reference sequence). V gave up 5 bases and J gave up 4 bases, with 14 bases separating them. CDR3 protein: CASSVQGEGTEAFF. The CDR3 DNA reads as TGTGCCAGTAGTGTACAGGGAGAGGGCACTGAAGCTTTCTTT.

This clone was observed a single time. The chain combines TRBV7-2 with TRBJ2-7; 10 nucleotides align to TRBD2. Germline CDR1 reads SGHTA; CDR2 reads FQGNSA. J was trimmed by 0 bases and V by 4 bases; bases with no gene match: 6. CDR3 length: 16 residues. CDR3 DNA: TGTGCCAGCAGCTCATCTAGCGGGGGTTTCTCCTACGAGCAGTACTTC. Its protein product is CASSSSSGGFSYEQYF.

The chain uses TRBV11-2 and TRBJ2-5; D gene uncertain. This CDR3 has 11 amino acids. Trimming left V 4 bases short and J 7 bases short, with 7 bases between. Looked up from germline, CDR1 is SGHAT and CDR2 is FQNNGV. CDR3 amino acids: CASSSLPTQYF. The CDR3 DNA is TGTGCCAGCAGCTCCCTCCCGACCCAGTACTTC. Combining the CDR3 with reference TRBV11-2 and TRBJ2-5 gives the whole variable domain EAGVAQSPRYKIIEKRQSVAFWCNPISGHATLYWYQQILGQGPKLLIQFQNNGVVDDSQLPKDRFSAERLKGVDSTLKIQPAKLEDSAVYLCASSSLPTQYFGPGTRLLVL.

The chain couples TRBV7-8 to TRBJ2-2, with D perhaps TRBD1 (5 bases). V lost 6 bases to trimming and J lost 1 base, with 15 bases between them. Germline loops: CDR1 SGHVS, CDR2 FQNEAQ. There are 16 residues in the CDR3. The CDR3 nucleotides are TGTGCCAGCAGTATCCAGACAGCTAGGAACACCGGGGAGCTGTTTTTT. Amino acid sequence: CASSIQTARNTGELFF. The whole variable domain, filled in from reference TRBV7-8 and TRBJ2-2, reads GAGVSQSPRYKVAKRGQDVALRCDPISGHVSLFWYQQALGQGPEFLTYFQNEAQLDKSGLPSDRFFAERPEGSVSTLKIQRTQQEDSAVYLCASSIQTARNTGELFFGEGSRLTVL.

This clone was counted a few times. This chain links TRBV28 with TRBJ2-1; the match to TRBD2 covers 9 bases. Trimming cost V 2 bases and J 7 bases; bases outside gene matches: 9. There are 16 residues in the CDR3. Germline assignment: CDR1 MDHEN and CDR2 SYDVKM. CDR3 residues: CASSLGGRESWNEQFF. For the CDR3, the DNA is TGTGCCAGCAGTTTAGGCGGGAGGGAATCGTGGAATGAGCAGTTCTTC.

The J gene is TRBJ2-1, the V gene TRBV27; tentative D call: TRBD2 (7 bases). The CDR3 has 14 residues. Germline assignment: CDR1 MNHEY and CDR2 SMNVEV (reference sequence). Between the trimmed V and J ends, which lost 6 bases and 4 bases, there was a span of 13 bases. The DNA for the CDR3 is TGTGCCAGCAGGGGGGGGGCGCCGTACAATGAGCAGTTCTTC. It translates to CASRGGAPYNEQFF.

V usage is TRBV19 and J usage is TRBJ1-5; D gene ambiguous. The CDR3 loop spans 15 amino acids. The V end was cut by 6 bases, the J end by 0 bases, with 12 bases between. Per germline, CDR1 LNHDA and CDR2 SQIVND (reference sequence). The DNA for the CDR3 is TGTGCCAGTAGGGAGGAGAGCTATAGCAATCAGCCCCAGCATTTT. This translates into CASREESYSNQPQHF.

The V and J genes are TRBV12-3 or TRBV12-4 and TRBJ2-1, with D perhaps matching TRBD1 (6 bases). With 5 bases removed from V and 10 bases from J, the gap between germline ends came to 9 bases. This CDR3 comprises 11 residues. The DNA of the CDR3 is TGTGCCAGCAGTCCAGGGACAGAGCAGTTCTTC. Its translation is CASSPGTEQFF.

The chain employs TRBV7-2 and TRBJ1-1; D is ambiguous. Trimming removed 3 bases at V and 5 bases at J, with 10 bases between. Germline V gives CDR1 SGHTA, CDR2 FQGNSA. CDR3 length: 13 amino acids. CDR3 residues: CASSFISQTEAFF. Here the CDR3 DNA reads TGTGCCAGCAGCTTTATCTCCCAGACTGAAGCTTTCTTT. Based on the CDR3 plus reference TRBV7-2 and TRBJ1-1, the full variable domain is GAGVSQSPSNKVTEKGKDVELRCDPISGHTALYWYRQSLGQGLEFLIYFQGNSAPDKSGLPSDRFSAERTGGSVSTLTIQRTQQEDSAVYLCASSFISQTEAFFGQGTRLTVV.

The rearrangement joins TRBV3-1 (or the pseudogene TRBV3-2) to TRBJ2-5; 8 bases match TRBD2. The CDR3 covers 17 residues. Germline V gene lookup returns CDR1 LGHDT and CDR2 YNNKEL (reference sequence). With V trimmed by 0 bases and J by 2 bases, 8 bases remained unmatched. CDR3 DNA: TGTGCCAGCAGCCAAGAGATCGGCGGGGGGCTACAAGAGACCCAGTACTTC. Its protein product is CASSQEIGGGLQETQYF.